This is a list of T cell receptor beta chains from one sample in a study of cytomegalovirus exposure and HLA in healthy donors. The data were produced by immunoSEQ multiplex PCR, yet TCRdb's version contains in-frame clones alone and is incomplete. This sample has 130,000 or so clones, with 60% to 80% found just once. Material: PBMCs. These receptor sequences come from a woman aged 55-69 years in good health and CMV-seronegative. The CDR3 runs from the conserved cysteine through the conserved F or W. The D gene is left open where the match is weak. Clone sizes are given selectively: once, few, many, or a class where the clone is expanded.

cdr3_length j_call d_call v_call clone_size cdr3_nt cdr3_aa
16 TRBJ2-1 TRBD2 TRBV28 . TGTGCCAGCAGTACCCCGACTAGCGGGAGGATGAATGAGCAGTTCTTC CASSTPTSGRMNEQFF
14 TRBJ1-3 . TRBV19 . TGTGCCAGTAGAAATCTCCGCTCTGGAAACACCATATATTTT CASRNLRSGNTIYF
14 TRBJ1-5 TRBD1 TRBV28 . TGTGCCAGCACCAAGGACAGGGTAGTTCAGCCCCAGCATTTT CASTKDRVVQPQHF
15 TRBJ1-1 . TRBV29-1 . TGCAGCGTTGAACTCTCGGCGGGGGGGGGCACTGAAGCTTTCTTT CSVELSAGGGTEAFF
15 TRBJ2-3 . TRBV11-3 . TGTGCCAGCAGCTCGGGTCCGCAATTCACAGATACGCAGTATTTT CASSSGPQFTDTQYF
16 TRBJ2-3 . TRBV10-3 . TGTGCCGGGGGCTCAGGACCCCCTATTAGCACAGATACGCAGTATTTT CAGGSGPPISTDTQYF
15 TRBJ2-3 . TRBV18 . TGTGCCAGCTCACCACGAGGGTCTTCGGGAGATACGCAGTATTTT CASSPRGSSGDTQYF
13 TRBJ2-3 TRBD1 TRBV15 . TGTGCCACCAGACAGGGGGCAACAGATACGCAGTATTTT CATRQGATDTQYF
14 TRBJ1-1 . TRBV29-1 . TGCAGCGCCGAAGTGCGGGGACTGAACACTGAAGCTTTCTTT CSAEVRGLNTEAFF
14 TRBJ2-3 . TRBV7-9 . TGTGCCAGCAGCCGCCTCGGGAGCACAGATACGCAGTATTTT CASSRLGSTDTQYF
14 TRBJ2-1 TRBD2 TRBV7-9 . TGTGCCAGCAGCCCGACCTCCAGCCGCGGGAGTTCTTTCTTC CASSPTSSRGSSFF
13 TRBJ2-1 . TRBV2 . TGTGCCAGCAATCCGACAGGTTACAATGAGCAGTTCTTC CASNPTGYNEQFF
16 TRBJ2-7 TRBD1 TRBV5-6 . TGTGCCAGCAGCTTGTGGGGGACAGGGGCTACCTACGAGCAGTACTTC CASSLWGTGATYEQYF
13 TRBJ2-3 . TRBV18 . TGTGCCAGCTCCTATCTAGCGACAGATACGCAGTATTTT CASSYLATDTQYF
14 TRBJ1-6 TRBD1 TRBV7-3 . TGTGCCAGCAGCTCTACAGGGGCAAATTCACCCCTCCACTTT CASSSTGANSPLHF
17 TRBJ2-1 . TRBV7-6 . TGTGCCAGCAGCTTAGGGCAGGGTATTTACTCCTACAATGAGCAGTTCTTC CASSLGQGIYSYNEQFF
13 TRBJ1-1 . TRBV7-2 . TGTGCCAGCAGCTTAGCAGGGGTGACTGAAGCTTTCTTT CASSLAGVTEAFF
15 TRBJ2-1 TRBD2 TRBV2 . TGTGCCAGCAGTGACCTAGCGGGGGGGTTTGATGAGCAGTTCTTC CASSDLAGGFDEQFF
16 TRBJ2-5 TRBD2 TRBV2 once TGTGCCAGCATGAGATTTGGACTAGCGAGAAATGAGACCCAGTACTTC CASMRFGLARNETQYF
14 TRBJ2-2 . TRBV13 . TGTGCCAGCAGGCTCAGGGGGAACACCGGGGAGCTGTTTTTT CASRLRGNTGELFF
17 TRBJ2-1 TRBD2 TRBV5-5 . TGTGCCAGCAGCCTCCTTCTAGCGGGAGCAGTAATCCATGAGCAGTTCTTC CASSLLLAGAVIHEQFF
13 TRBJ2-1 . TRBV6-6 . TGTGCCAGCAGTTATAGAGCCGACAATGAGCAGTTCTTC CASSYRADNEQFF
11 TRBJ2-1 . TRBV25-1 . TGTGCCAGCAGTGAAGCTAGATGGCAGTTCTTC CASSEARWQFF
10 TRBJ1-3 . TRBV30 . TGTGCCTGGGGTGGAGACACCATATATTTT CAWGGDTIYF
14 TRBJ1-1 . TRBV30 . TGTGCCTGGAGTGTTGGGCGGCGGGCCACTGAAGCTTTCTTT CAWSVGRRATEAFF
12 TRBJ2-3 . TRBV19 few TGTGCCAGTAGCCGGGGACTAGATACGCAGTATTTT CASSRGLDTQYF
14 TRBJ2-7 . TRBV7-9 once TGTTCCAGCAGCTTAGGCAGGGTGGCCTACGAGCAGTACTTC CSSSLGRVAYEQYF
15 TRBJ2-3 . TRBV7-2 . TGTGCCAGCACCACCGCTACTAGTTACGCAGATACGCAGTATTTT CASTTATSYADTQYF
14 TRBJ1-1 . TRBV19 once TGTGCCAGTAGTATCTCAGGGGCCAACACTGAAGCTTTCTTT CASSISGANTEAFF
17 TRBJ1-4 . TRBV7-9 . TGTGCCAGCAGCTTAAGTCGGGGGAATATCGCTAATGAAAAACTGTTTTTT CASSLSRGNIANEKLFF
13 TRBJ2-1 . TRBV11-3 . TGTGCCAGCAGGGGCGGGCCCATAGATGAGCAGTTCTTC CASRGGPIDEQFF
15 TRBJ1-4 TRBD1 TRBV9 . TGTGCCAGCAGCGTAGAAGGACAGGGAGGGGAAAAACTGTTTTTT CASSVEGQGGEKLFF
14 TRBJ2-1 TRBD2 TRBV11-2 . TGTGCCAGCAGCTTGGGACTAGCCCCCAATGAGCAGTTCTTC CASSLGLAPNEQFF
16 TRBJ1-4 TRBD1 TRBV4-1 . TGCGCCAGCAGCCAAGGGAGAGGGACAGGGAAGGAAAAACTGTTTTTT CASSQGRGTGKEKLFF
17 TRBJ1-1 TRBD1 TRBV18 . TGTGCCAGCTCATTGGTAATGACAGGGGGCGGGAACACTGAAGCTTTCTTT CASSLVMTGGGNTEAFF
14 TRBJ1-4 TRBD1 TRBV28 . TGTGCCAGCAGTCTGGACAGGGCTGGGAGAAAACTGTTTTTT CASSLDRAGRKLFF
12 TRBJ1-4 . TRBV19 medium-sized TGTGCCAGTAGTGCAGACAGCCGATGGGTGTTTTTT CASSADSRWVFF
20 TRBJ2-3 TRBD2 TRBV27 . TGTGCCAGCAGTTTGGACCCCCCCTGGCCTAGCGGGAGGGCCAAAGATACGCAGTATTTT CASSLDPPWPSGRAKDTQYF
14 TRBJ1-5 . TRBV19 . TGTGCCACAACCGCCCTGGGGAGTTATCAGCCCCAGCATTTT CATTALGSYQPQHF